This T cell receptor beta chain was recorded in a study of CD8+ T cells in alopecia areata. V lost 1 base and J 4 bases, leaving 10 bases between the germline ends. The length of the CDR3 is 14 residues. CDR1 is SEHNR and CDR2 is FQNEAQ in the germline V gene (reference sequence). cDNA reverse transcribed from extracted RNA served as the sequencing template. Clones were read by immunoSEQ multiplex PCR, and TCRdb kept only the in-frame ones, dropping some. The table shows about 64,000 clones, with roughly 47% occurring only once. The sample holds a few counts of this clone. Material for sequencing was NKG2D-low CD8+ T cells sorted from blood. This sequence was found in a human donor with alopecia areata. The genes are TRBV7-9 and TRBJ2-5; D is perhaps TRBD2 (5 bases). DNA of the CDR3: TGTGCCAGCAGCTTAGAGGGCCGGGGAGAGACCCAGTACTTC. Its translation: CASSLEGRGETQYF.